Shown below are 28 T cell receptor beta chains from a single sample sequenced in a study of early stage breast cancer tumors. This table comes from immunoSEQ multiplex PCR, and its TCRdb copy is limited to in-frame clones, with some not included. Of approximately 6,500 clones listed, around three fifths are singletons. Input material: normal breast tissue next to the tumor. These receptors were obtained from a person aged 45 to 59 with breast cancer.

The chain employs TRBV21-1 and TRBJ2-1; the D call TRBD1 from the table was never checked on the DNA. TRBV21-1 is noted as a pseudogene. The CDR3 has 16 residues. The CDR3 region has the DNA TGTGCCAGCAGCACACCGGGACAGGGCTCCTACAATGAGCAGTTCTTC. Protein: CASSTPGQGSYNEQFF.

The genes are TRBV19 and TRBJ2-5, with unresolved D. Germline V gives CDR1 LNHDA, CDR2 SQIVND (reference sequence). This CDR3 region has 13 residues. The ends were cut back, 6 bases at V and 9 bases at J, with 17 bases in the middle. The CDR3 is CASSTNTVGSQYF. CDR3 coding DNA: TGTGCCAGTAGCACCAACACCGTCGGGTCCCAGTACTTC.

This clone appeared a single time. The genes are TRBV18 and TRBJ1-5; D not certain. Germline CDR1 is KGHSH and CDR2 is LQKENI. Trimming removed 4 bases from V and 3 bases from J, with 7 bases in between. There are 13 residues in the CDR3. The CDR3 loop reads CASSLDYNQPQHF. CDR3 coding DNA: TGTGCCAGCTCACTGGATTACAATCAGCCCCAGCATTTT.

The V call is TRBV2, the J call TRBJ1-1; 7 positions match TRBD1. The CDR3 contains 17 residues. CDR1 and CDR2 (germline): SNHLY, FYNNEI. V was clipped by 4 bases and J by 5 bases; unmatched bases: 16. In DNA form, the CDR3 reads TGTGCCAGCAGTGTATTTCGGGCAGGGGGGGTAAAAACTGAAGCTTTCTTT. It codes for CASSVFRAGGVKTEAFF.

V usage is TRBV5-1 and J usage is TRBJ2-2; D is possibly TRBD1 (6 bases). CDR3 size: 15 residues. With 5 bases removed from V and 0 bases from J, the gap between germline ends came to 11 bases. CDR1 and CDR2 from the germline V gene are SGHRS and YFSETQ. The CDR3 nucleotides are TGCGCCAGCAGGCCGGACAGCTCGAACACCGGGGAGCTGTTTTTT. This sequence encodes CASRPDSSNTGELFF. Full variable domain (rest looked up from reference TRBV5-1 and TRBJ2-2): KAGVTQTPRYLIKTRGQQVTLSCSPISGHRSVSWYQQTPGQGLQFLFEYFSETQRNKGNFPGRFSGRQFSNSRSEMNVSTLELGDSALYLCASRPDSSNTGELFFGEGSRLTVL.

CDR3 loop: CATTVRSGSNTEAFF. The CDR3 DNA follows: TGCGCCACCACGGTCCGGTCAGGATCGAACACTGAAGCTTTCTTT. V usage is TRBV5-1 and J usage is TRBJ1-1; D not certain. Trimming took 9 bases from V and 1 from J, leaving 19 bases between them. Germline V lookup: CDR1 SGHRS, CDR2 YFSETQ. The CDR3 contains 15 residues.

The CDR3 sequence: CASSLRTGAYNEQFF. The CDR3 nucleotides read TGTGCCAGCAGTTTGCGGACAGGGGCCTACAATGAGCAGTTCTTC. J is TRBJ2-1 and V is TRBV28; 9 positions match TRBD1. Germline assignment: CDR1 MDHEN and CDR2 SYDVKM. The CDR3 is 15 residues long. V shed 3 bases and J 2 bases; nucleotides not matched to a gene: 2.

This clone was detected only a few times. This specimen includes other DNA sequences encoding the same CDR3. V gene TRBV7-3 combines with J gene TRBJ1-1, with 7 bases matching TRBD1. This CDR3 is built from 14 residues. Germline-derived CDR1 and CDR2 are SGHTA and FQGTGA. With V trimmed by 5 bases and J by 0 bases, 3 bases remained unmatched. The CDR3 nucleotides read TGTGCCAGCAGCCGACAGGGCTTGAACACTGAAGCTTTCTTT. It codes for CASSRQGLNTEAFF.

This clone was picked up one time. The genes are TRBV7-3 and TRBJ2-3, with D unclear. This CDR3 contains 13 residues. Germline V gene sequence: CDR1 SGHTA, CDR2 FQGTGA. V dropped 2 bases and J dropped 9 bases, with 12 bases sitting between them. DNA of the CDR3: TGTGCCAGCAGCTTAGACTCAACCCCAACGCAGTATTTT. This translates into CASSLDSTPTQYF.

The chain joins TRBV2 to TRBJ1-3; TRBD1 agrees at 9 bases. The germline gives CDR1 SNHLY, CDR2 FYNNEI. The CDR3 spans 13 residues. The ends lost 5 bases at V and 8 bases at J; junction bases unmatched: 4. The CDR3 DNA sequence: TGTGCCAGCAGTAGCCGACAGGGGGACACCATATATTTT. Its protein product is CASSSRQGDTIYF.

The chain links TRBV14 to TRBJ2-7, with 8 bases aligning to TRBD1. Trimming at V came to 0 bases and at J to 2 bases, leaving 6 bases not matched to a gene. Germline CDR1 and CDR2: SGHDN and FVKESK. The CDR3 has 16 amino acids. The CDR3 nucleotides are TGTGCCAGCAGCCAAGATCATTGGACAGGGACCTACGAGCAGTACTTC. Translation: CASSQDHWTGTYEQYF.

The chain couples TRBV5-1 to TRBJ1-1, with 8 bases lining up with TRBD1. This CDR3 has 18 amino acids. V gave up 1 base and J gave up 0 bases; unmatched junction bases: 11. Germline CDR1 reads SGHRS; CDR2 reads YFSETQ. The CDR3: CASSLPFGQGGVNTEAFF. The DNA for the CDR3 is TGCGCCAGCAGCTTGCCCTTTGGACAGGGTGGGGTGAACACTGAAGCTTTCTTT. The complete variable domain, with remaining parts taken from reference TRBV5-1 and TRBJ1-1, reads KAGVTQTPRYLIKTRGQQVTLSCSPISGHRSVSWYQQTPGQGLQFLFEYFSETQRNKGNFPGRFSGRQFSNSRSEMNVSTLELGDSALYLCASSLPFGQGGVNTEAFFGQGTRLTVV.

In this sample, this clone turned up a few times. This chain connects TRBV7-3 to TRBJ2-2; D tentatively fits TRBD1 or TRBD2 (5 bases each). The CDR3 loop spans 13 amino acids. Germline CDR1 and CDR2: SGHTA and FQGTGA. Trimming took 1 base from V and 7 from J, leaving 7 bases between them. CDR3 DNA: TGTGCCAGCAGCTTAATTGGGGGCGGGGAGCTGTTTTTT. The encoded protein is CASSLIGGGELFF.

The chain couples TRBV28 to TRBJ2-7; 9 bases match TRBD1. V shed 7 bases and J 8 bases; nucleotides not matched to a gene: 12. Germline V gene sequence: CDR1 MDHEN, CDR2 SYDVKM. The CDR3 sequence is 14 residues long. CDR3 in DNA: TGTGCCAGCAACCCGGGACAGGGTCAGGGCAAGCAGTACTTC. This codes for CASNPGQGQGKQYF.

The chain employs TRBV7-3 and TRBJ2-1; D is unclear. The germline CDR1 and CDR2 sequences are SGHTA and FQGTGA. The CDR3 loop spans 16 amino acids. V shed 2 bases and J shed 0 bases, with 11 bases lying between them. CDR3 in DNA: TGTGCCAGCAGCTTATACGGGCCGAGCTCCTACAATGAGCAGTTCTTC. It is translated as CASSLYGPSSYNEQFF.

This clone was seen a single time. The J gene is TRBJ2-3, the V gene TRBV7-9; perhaps D is TRBD1 or TRBD2 (6 bases each). CDR1 SEHNR and CDR2 FQNEAQ come from the germline V gene (reference sequence). Deletions cut 6 bases from V and 2 bases from J, with 15 bases between. The CDR3 runs 15 residues. This CDR3 is CASSKGGGPTDTQYF. Written as DNA, the CDR3 is TGTGCCAGCAGTAAGGGGGGAGGACCCACAGATACGCAGTATTTT.

The chain uses TRBV7-9 and TRBJ2-5; TRBD1 aligns across 9 bases. The germline V gene encodes CDR1 SEHNR and CDR2 FQNEAQ (reference sequence). V was pared by 5 bases and J by 11 bases, with 6 bases of the junction left unmatched. The CDR3 totals 12 residues. CDR3 amino acids: CASSPDRGFQYF. In DNA, the CDR3 is TGTGCCAGCAGCCCCGACAGGGGGTTTCAGTACTTC. Drawing the rest from reference TRBV7-9 and TRBJ2-5, the complete variable domain is DTGVSQNPRHKITKRGQNVTFRCDPISEHNRLYWYRQTLGQGPEFLTYFQNEAQLEKSRLLSDRFSAERPKGSFSTLEIQRTEQGDSAMYLCASSPDRGFQYFGPGTRLLVL.

The chain links TRBV7-2 to TRBJ2-1; tentatively, D is TRBD2 (5 bases). The germline gives CDR1 SGHTA, CDR2 FQGNSA. The length of the CDR3 is 14 residues. The V end was cut by 1 base, the J end by 7 bases, with 11 bases between. CDR3 sequence: CASSLGGSYNEQFF. CDR3 sequence (DNA): TGTGCCAGCAGCTTAGGTGGGAGTTATAATGAGCAGTTCTTC.

The rearrangement uses TRBV6-5 and TRBJ1-2; 7 bases are a match to TRBD1. The V gene end was trimmed by 6 bases and the J gene end by 1 base; junction bases not matched to a gene: 5. This CDR3 comprises 14 residues. The germline V gene has CDR1 MNHEY and CDR2 SVGAGI. In DNA form, the CDR3 reads TGTGCCAGCAGGGCGGGACAGCGTAACTATGGCTACACCTTC. Translation gives CASRAGQRNYGYTF.

The count of this clone is one. V usage is TRBV7-3 and J usage is TRBJ2-2; no reliable D call. Trimming removed 2 bases from V and 5 bases from J, with 12 bases in between. Germline V gives CDR1 SGHTA, CDR2 FQGTGA. The CDR3 sequence is 15 residues long. The CDR3 loop reads CASSLGRLGTGELFF. CDR3 nucleotides: TGTGCCAGCAGCTTAGGACGCCTGGGGACCGGGGAGCTGTTTTTT.

This chain uses TRBV5-4 with TRBJ2-7; D may be TRBD2 (5 bases). V was cut by 0 bases and J by 4 bases, with 8 bases left in between. CDR3 size: 13 residues. CDR1 is SGHNT, CDR2 YYREEE, per germline (reference sequence). The CDR3 nucleotides read TGTGCCAGCAGCTTGGCGGGAAATTACGAGCAGTACTTC. The encoded protein is CASSLAGNYEQYF.

The chain is built from TRBV28 and TRBJ2-1; 7 nucleotides line up with TRBD1. Unmatched junction bases numbered 5, after V lost 2 bases and J lost 4 bases. Germline values: CDR1 MDHEN, CDR2 SYDVKM. CDR3 length: 15 residues. CDR3 region: CASSLMRGLYNEQFF. The CDR3 DNA follows: TGTGCCAGCAGTTTAATGAGGGGGCTATACAATGAGCAGTTCTTC.

This clone was detected a few times. CDR3 nucleotide sequence: TGTGCCAGTAGTACACGACAGAGCAATCAGCCCCAGCATTTT. Translating it yields CASSTRQSNQPQHF. This chain uses TRBV19 with TRBJ1-5; tentatively, D is TRBD1 (5 bases). Germline V gene sequence: CDR1 LNHDA, CDR2 SQIVND (reference sequence). The V end lost 4 bases, the J end lost 1 base, and 8 bases lay between the germline ends. The CDR3 has 14 amino acids. Full variable domain (outside the CDR3, taken from reference TRBV19 and TRBJ1-5): DGGITQSPKYLFRKEGQNVTLSCEQNLNHDAMYWYRQDPGQGLRLIYYSQIVNDFQKGDIAEGYSVSREKKESFPLTVTSAQKNPTAFYLCASSTRQSNQPQHFGDGTRLSIL.

The chain uses TRBV7-9 and TRBJ1-1; D is uncertain. The V gene's germline CDR1 is SEHNR and CDR2 FQNEAQ (reference sequence). This CDR3 spans 12 amino acids. The V end lost 8 bases, the J end lost 0 bases, and 7 bases lay between the germline ends. The CDR3 sequence: CASGFMNTEAFF. CDR3 bases: TGTGCCAGCGGGTTTATGAACACTGAAGCTTTCTTT.

The chain has TRBV11-2 and TRBJ1-2; D not certain. Germline V gene lookup returns CDR1 SGHAT and CDR2 FQNNGV. The CDR3 sequence is 13 residues long. V was trimmed by 1 base and J by 6 bases, leaving 9 bases between them. The chain's CDR3 is CASSLALRDGYTF. CDR3 DNA sequence: TGTGCCAGCAGCTTAGCGCTAAGGGATGGCTACACCTTC.

The chain is built from TRBV7-9 and TRBJ2-7; no reliable D call. Trimming stripped 2 bases from V and 2 bases from J, with 19 bases between. The CDR3 is made up of 17 amino acids. CDR1 and CDR2 from the germline V gene are SEHNR and FQNEAQ (reference sequence). CDR3 amino acids: CASSLFGVTTIPYEQYF. CDR3 in DNA: TGTGCCAGCAGCTTATTTGGCGTCACAACCATCCCCTACGAGCAGTACTTC.

As to this clone: A read error may be the cause here, since a much bigger clone is one base away. This same CDR3 is encoded by further DNA sequences in the sample. The V call is TRBV29-1, the J call TRBJ1-5; no firm D call. Trimming pared 5 bases from V and 2 bases from J, leaving 16 bases between. The CDR3 is 15 amino acids. Per germline, CDR1 SQVTM and CDR2 ANQGSEA. CDR3 nucleotides: TGCAGCGTTCTAACAGAGGCGGGCCGCAATCAGCCCCAGCATTTT. Translating gives CSVLTEAGRNQPQHF.

The chain has TRBV11-2 and TRBJ2-2, with D uncertain. This CDR3 is built from 13 residues. Trimming left V 2 bases short and J 2 bases short, with 3 bases between. In germline, CDR1 is SGHAT, CDR2 FQNNGV. This CDR3 reads CASSLYNTGELFF. CDR3 DNA: TGTGCCAGCAGCTTATATAACACCGGGGAGCTGTTTTTT. The variable domain in full, completed from reference TRBV11-2 and TRBJ2-2, reads EAGVAQSPRYKIIEKRQSVAFWCNPISGHATLYWYQQILGQGPKLLIQFQNNGVVDDSQLPKDRFSAERLKGVDSTLKIQPAKLEDSAVYLCASSLYNTGELFFGEGSRLTVL.